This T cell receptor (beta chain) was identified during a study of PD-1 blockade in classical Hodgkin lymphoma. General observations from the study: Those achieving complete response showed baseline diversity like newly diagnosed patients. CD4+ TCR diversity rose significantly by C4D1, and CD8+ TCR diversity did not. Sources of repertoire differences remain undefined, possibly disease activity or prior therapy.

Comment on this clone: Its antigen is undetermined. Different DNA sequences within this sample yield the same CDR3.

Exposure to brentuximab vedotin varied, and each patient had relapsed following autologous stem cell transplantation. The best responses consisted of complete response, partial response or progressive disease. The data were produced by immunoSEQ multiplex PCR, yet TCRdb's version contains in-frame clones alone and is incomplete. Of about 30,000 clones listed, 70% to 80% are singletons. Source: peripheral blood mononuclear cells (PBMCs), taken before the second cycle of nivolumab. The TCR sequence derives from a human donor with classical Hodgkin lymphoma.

The CDR3 here is CASSFPDRGNTEAFF. Here the CDR3 DNA reads TGCGCCAGCAGCTTCCCTGACAGGGGGAACACTGAAGCTTTCTTT. The V and J genes are TRBV5-1 and TRBJ1-1; TRBD1 aligns across 8 bases. V lost 2 bases, J lost 1 base, and 4 bases stayed unmatched. This CDR3 has 15 amino acids. The V gene's germline CDR1 is SGHRS and CDR2 YFSETQ.